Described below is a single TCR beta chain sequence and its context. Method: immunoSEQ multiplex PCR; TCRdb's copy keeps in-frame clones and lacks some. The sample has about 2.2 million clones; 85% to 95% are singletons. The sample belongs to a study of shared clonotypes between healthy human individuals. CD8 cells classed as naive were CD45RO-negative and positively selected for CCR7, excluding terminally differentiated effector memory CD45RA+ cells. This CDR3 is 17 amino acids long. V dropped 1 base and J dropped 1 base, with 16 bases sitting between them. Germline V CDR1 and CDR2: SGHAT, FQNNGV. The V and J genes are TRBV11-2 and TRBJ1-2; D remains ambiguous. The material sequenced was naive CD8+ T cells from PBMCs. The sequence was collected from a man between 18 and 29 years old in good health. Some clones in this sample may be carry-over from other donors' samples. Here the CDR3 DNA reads TGTGCCAGCAGCTTAGCGTTCCGTGCCGGAGGTAACTATGGCTACACCTTC. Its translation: CASSLAFRAGGNYGYTF.